A single sample is the source of the 10 T cell receptor beta chains below, sequenced in a study of T cells after posttransplantation cyclophosphamide. Data came from immunoSEQ multiplex PCR; TCRdb stores just in-frame clones and leaves some out. The repertoire includes about 21,000 clones, 80% to 90% of them detected once, and under 2% sits in the top ten. Control samples came 1 year after myeloablative marrow transplants with methotrexate plus calcineurin inhibitor. The source was PBMCs, collected around 370 days after allogeneic stem cell transplant with calcineurin inhibitor and methotrexate. The receptors were sampled from a female patient between 30 and 40 years old who received an allogeneic stem cell transplant from an unrelated donor, was CMV-positive, and had acute and chronic GVHD. The graft donor may have given rise to some T cells.

The gene calls are TRBV7-9 and TRBJ2-6; D ambiguous. With 6 bases removed from V and 0 bases from J, the gap between germline ends came to 6 bases. The CDR3 has 14 amino acids. Per germline, CDR1 SEHNR and CDR2 FQNEAQ (reference sequence). The CDR3 region is CASRHSSGANVLTF. The CDR3 DNA reads TGTGCCAGCAGACACAGCTCTGGGGCCAACGTCCTGACTTTC.

The gene calls are TRBV7-6 and TRBJ2-7, with D uncertain. The germline V and J ends were trimmed by 1 base and 6 bases, with 10 bases remaining between them. The germline V gene encodes CDR1 SGHVS and CDR2 FNYEAQ. There are 13 residues in the CDR3. CDR3 protein: CASSLESRGEQYV. The CDR3 coding sequence is TGTGCCAGCAGCTTAGAGTCTCGCGGCGAGCAGTACGTC.

J is TRBJ1-2 and V is TRBV27, with 7 nucleotides matching TRBD1. Germline CDR1 MNHEY, CDR2 SMNVEV (reference sequence). Trimming removed 3 bases from V and 6 bases from J; junction bases left unmatched: 4. This CDR3 has 13 amino acids. The CDR3 region is CASSFRQGDGYTF. DNA for the CDR3: TGTGCCAGCAGTTTCCGACAGGGAGATGGCTACACCTTC.

This chain joins TRBV6-5 and TRBJ2-7, with TRBD2 matching over 12 bases. Looked up from germline, CDR1 is MNHEY and CDR2 is SVGAGI. With V trimmed by 7 bases and J by 5 bases, 9 bases remained unmatched. The CDR3 totals 15 residues. The CDR3 DNA reads TGTGCCAGCACCGTGACTAGCGGGAGTTACCACGAGCAGTACTTC. Translation gives CASTVTSGSYHEQYF.

The chain recombines TRBV18 with TRBJ1-1; D not resolved. The CDR3 runs to 13 residues. V was shortened by 6 bases and J by 2 bases, with 10 bases between the two germline ends. Germline assignment: CDR1 KGHSH and CDR2 LQKENI. The CDR3 DNA reads TGTGCCAGCTCTCCAGCAGAAAACACTGAAGCTTTCTTT. It translates to CASSPAENTEAFF.

The rearrangement joins TRBV7-2 to TRBJ2-2; TRBD1 agrees at 7 bases. The ends lost 6 bases at V and 0 bases at J; junction bases unmatched: 10. The CDR3 has 17 residues. Germline CDR1 is SGHTA and CDR2 is FQGNSA. The DNA of the CDR3 is TGTGCCAGCAGGAATACAGGGGCCGAAGCGAACACCGGGGAGCTGTTTTTT. Its protein product is CASRNTGAEANTGELFF. The full variable domain, rest sourced from reference TRBV7-2 and TRBJ2-2, is GAGVSQSPSNKVTEKGKDVELRCDPISGHTALYWYRQSLGQGLEFLIYFQGNSAPDKSGLPSDRFSAERTGGSVSTLTIQRTQQEDSAVYLCASRNTGAEANTGELFFGEGSRLTVL.

J is TRBJ1-5 and V is TRBV19, with unresolved D. Trimming pared 8 bases from V and 4 bases from J, leaving 18 bases between. This CDR3 region has 15 residues. Germline lookup yields CDR1 LNHDA and CDR2 SQIVND (reference sequence). CDR3 residues: CASSFELRANQPQHF. The CDR3 nucleotides are TGTGCCAGTTCTTTTGAGTTGAGAGCTAATCAGCCCCAGCATTTT.

The V and J genes are TRBV9 and TRBJ1-3; D possibly corresponds to TRBD1 (5 bases). Per the germline V gene, CDR1 is SGDLS and CDR2 is YYNGEE. The CDR3 consists of 14 residues. Trimming left V 0 bases short and J 2 bases short, with 6 bases between. CDR3 coding DNA: TGTGCCAGCAGCGTAGGGGGGGCTGGAAACACCATATATTTT. This codes for CASSVGGAGNTIYF. Drawing the rest from reference TRBV9 and TRBJ1-3, the complete variable domain is DSGVTQTPKHLITATGQRVTLRCSPRSGDLSVYWYQQSLDQGLQFLIQYYNGEERAKGNILERFSAQQFPDLHSELNLSSLELGDSALYFCASSVGGAGNTIYFGEGSWLTVV.

The CDR3 nucleotides are TGTGCCAGCAGTCGGGACATTATAAGGTCACCCCTCCACTTT. As protein: CASSRDIIRSPLHF. This rearrangement joins TRBV2 to TRBJ1-6; perhaps TRBD1 as D (6 bases). This CDR3 comprises 14 residues. The ends were cut back, 5 bases at V and 10 bases at J, with 15 bases in the middle. The germline V gene encodes CDR1 SNHLY and CDR2 FYNNEI.

V usage is TRBV6-5 and J usage is TRBJ1-4, with no clear D. The length of the CDR3 is 12 residues. CDR1 MNHEY and CDR2 SVGAGI come from the germline V gene. V was pared by 8 bases and J by 7 bases, with 11 bases between. CDR3 sequence (DNA): TGTGCCAGCGCCGACCGGAGTGAAAAACTGTTTTTT. Translated, it gives CASADRSEKLFF.